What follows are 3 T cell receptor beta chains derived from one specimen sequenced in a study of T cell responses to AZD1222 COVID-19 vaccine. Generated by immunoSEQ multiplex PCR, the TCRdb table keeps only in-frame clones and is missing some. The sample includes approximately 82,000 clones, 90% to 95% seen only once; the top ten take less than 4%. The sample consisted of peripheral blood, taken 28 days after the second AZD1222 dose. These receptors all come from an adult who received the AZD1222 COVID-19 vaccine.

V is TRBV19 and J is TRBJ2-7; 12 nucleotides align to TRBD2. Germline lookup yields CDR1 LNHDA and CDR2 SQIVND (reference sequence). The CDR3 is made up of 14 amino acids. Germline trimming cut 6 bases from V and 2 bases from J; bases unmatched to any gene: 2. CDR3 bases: TGTGCCAGTAGGAGGACTAGCGGGACCTACGAGCAGTACTTC. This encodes CASRRTSGTYEQYF.

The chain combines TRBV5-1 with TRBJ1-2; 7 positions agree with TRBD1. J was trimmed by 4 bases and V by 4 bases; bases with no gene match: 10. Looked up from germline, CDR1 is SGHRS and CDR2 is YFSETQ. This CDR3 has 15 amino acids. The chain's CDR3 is CASSPGTDQFYGYTF. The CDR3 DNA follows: TGCGCCAGCAGCCCTGGGACAGATCAATTCTATGGCTACACCTTC.

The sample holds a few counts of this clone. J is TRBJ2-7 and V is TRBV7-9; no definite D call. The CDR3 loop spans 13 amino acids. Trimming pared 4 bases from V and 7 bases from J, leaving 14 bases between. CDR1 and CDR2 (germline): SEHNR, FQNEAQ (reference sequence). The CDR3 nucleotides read TGTGCCAGCAGCTCGGGCGGACCTCGGGAGCAGTACTTC. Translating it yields CASSSGGPREQYF. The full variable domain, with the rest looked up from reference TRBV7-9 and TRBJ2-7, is DTGVSQNPRHKITKRGQNVTFRCDPISEHNRLYWYRQTLGQGPEFLTYFQNEAQLEKSRLLSDRFSAERPKGSFSTLEIQRTEQGDSAMYLCASSSGGPREQYFGPGTRLTVT.